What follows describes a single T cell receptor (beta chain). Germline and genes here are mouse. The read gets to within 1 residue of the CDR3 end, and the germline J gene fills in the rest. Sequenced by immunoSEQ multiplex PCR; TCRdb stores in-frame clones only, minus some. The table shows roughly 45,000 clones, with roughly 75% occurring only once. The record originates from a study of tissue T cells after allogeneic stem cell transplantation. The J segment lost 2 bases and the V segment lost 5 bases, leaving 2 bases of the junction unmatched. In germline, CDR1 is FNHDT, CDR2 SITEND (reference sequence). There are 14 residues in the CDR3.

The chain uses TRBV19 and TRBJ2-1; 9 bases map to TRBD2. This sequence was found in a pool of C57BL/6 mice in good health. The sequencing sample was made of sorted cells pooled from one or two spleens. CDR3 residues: CASRYWGDYAEQFF. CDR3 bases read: TGTGCCAGCAGGTACTGGGGGGACTATGCTGAGCAGTTC.